This T cell receptor beta chain was observed in a study of a mutant IDH1 vaccine in newly diagnosed glioma. Study-wide context: Standard pretreatment was either radiotherapy, temozolomide, or, for most, radiochemotherapy with temozolomide. Findings of the study overall: Patients mounted vaccine-induced immune responses in roughly 93% of cases.

The assay was immunoSEQ multiplex PCR, and TCRdb's table has in-frame clones only and misses some. The top ten clones hold 0.5% to 0.65% of a sample with approximately 110,000 clones, roughly 90% of them seen once. Details on this clone: Its specificity is unknown.

The ends were cut back, 6 bases at V and 3 bases at J, with 12 bases in the middle. The germline CDR1 and CDR2 sequences are KGHSH and LQKENI. This CDR3 is built from 13 residues. The time point: week 11, during vaccination. Mutant IDH1 20-mer peptide, at 300 ug, made up each vaccine dose, with topical imiquimod. The sequencing here drew on PBMCs, taken from a glioma patient whose treatment included an IDH1 peptide vaccine. The chain uses TRBV18 and TRBJ2-7, with D tentatively TRBD1 or TRBD2 (6 bases each). This TCR derives from a woman aged 45-65 years with glioma. In nucleotides, the CDR3 is TGTGCCAGCTCCCCCCGGGGGCGCTACGAGCAGTACTTC. It yields the protein CASSPRGRYEQYF.